This TCR beta chain appears in the sequencing data of a study of blood T cell repertoires in COVID-19 (dated by TCRdb to 2018 to 2020). Turning to the overall study: The collaborator samples originated in the United States, Italy and Spain and spanned the acute and convalescent phases of COVID-19. The prospective study material was composed of cDNA or gDNA derived from T cells, B-cell-depleted T cells, or PBMCs. Subjects who had been exposed to COVID-19, were actively infected with it, or had recovered from it provided the deeply sampled blood TCRbeta repertoires that made up the dataset. The repertoires were released in a freely available public database meant as a resource for research on the immune response to SARS-CoV-2. The samples were drawn from the first 160 participants of the ongoing ImmuneRACE study and from about 1,200 subjects provided by 6 global collaborators. Nearly every sample came with metadata listing a de-identified subject ID, COVID-19 status, age in years and sex. Where available, HLA class I and class II types were taken from metadata supplied by the sample provider and were not determined by assay-based typing.

The collaborating institutions used their own protocols to collect whole blood in K2EDTA tubes. For TCRbeta analysis, collaborators shipped samples as frozen whole blood, isolated PBMCs, or DNA extracted from either of those sample types. The CDR3 holds 13 amino acids from the cysteine to the phenylalanine. The read is trimmed to its CDR3 DNA, 39 bases read in frame from base 1. V loses 5 bases of germline sequence and J loses 6 bases, and the interval between the two ends is 12 bases. This clone appeared once. Its antigen is currently not known. Base-call qualities are not available, and no considerably larger clone is one nucleotide away. General study outcomes and caveats: The quantity of clinical and demographic metadata differed by source and by participant and was supplied without curation.

TCRbeta CDR3 regions were amplified from genomic DNA by means of the immunoSEQ Assay, a bias-controlled multiplex PCR. The authors processed their data as follows. Nucleated cell counts per sample were estimated from amplification of reference gene primers within the assay. To quantify the absolute abundance of each unique TCRbeta CDR3 rearrangement, sequence reads were collapsed and filtered. For each sample, productive Simpson clonality was calculated as the square root of Simpson's diversity index across productive rearrangements. TCRdb obtained this table from immuneACCESS and retained in-frame rearrangements with V and J assigned. These tables miss some clones; where compared with another copy, unresolved V genes account for less than half of the shortfall, and the remainder is unexplained. The D gene and trimming were derived from the DNA, and the V and J assignments and clone size from that table. This sample holds fewer than 120,000 clones; approximately 68% were observed only once. Around 8% of the sample comes from the top ten.

Sequencing used peripheral blood. The sequence is built from TRBV12-3 or TRBV12-4 and TRBJ2-3, with a weak D call of TRBD2 (7 bases match). This receptor was taken from a woman aged 60 to 75 with acute or convalescent COVID-19. CDR3 reads: CASSRGGYDTQYF. Here is the DNA: TGTGCCAGCAGTCGCGGGGGCTACGATACGCAGTATTTT.